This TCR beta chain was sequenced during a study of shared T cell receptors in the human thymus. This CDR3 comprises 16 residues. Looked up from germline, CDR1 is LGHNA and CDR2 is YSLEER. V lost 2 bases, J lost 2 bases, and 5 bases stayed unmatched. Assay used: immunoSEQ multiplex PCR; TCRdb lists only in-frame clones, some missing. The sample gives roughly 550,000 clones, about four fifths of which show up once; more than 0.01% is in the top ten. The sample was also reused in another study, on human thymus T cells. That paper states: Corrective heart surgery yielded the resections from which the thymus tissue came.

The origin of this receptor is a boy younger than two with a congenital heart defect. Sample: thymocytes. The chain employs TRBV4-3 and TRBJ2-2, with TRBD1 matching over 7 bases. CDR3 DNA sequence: TGCGCCAGCAGCCAAAGGGACAGACTTAACACCGGGGAGCTGTTTTTT. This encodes CASSQRDRLNTGELFF.